This T cell receptor beta chain was observed in a study of blood T cell repertoires in COVID-19. Study in general: Spain, Italy and the United States supplied samples that represented acute and convalescent COVID-19. The analysed material was cDNA or gDNA that came from T cells, B-cell-depleted T cells, or PBMCs.

V was shortened by 7 bases and J by 2 bases, with 10 bases between the two germline ends. This CDR3 has 13 residues. Germline V gene lookup returns CDR1 SNHLY and CDR2 FYNNEI. In the study's own analysis: It was from reference gene primer amplification that nucleated cell counts were estimated. TCRdb keeps only in-frame clones here, not all; method: immunoSEQ multiplex PCR. V, J and clone size derive from that table, while D and trimming were established from the DNA sequence. In the table there are 100,000 to 150,000 clones, approximately 89% of which are singletons. Patients in Seattle were enrolled during active infection, then followed longitudinally.

The chain employs TRBV2 and TRBJ2-3; D is unclear. The clonotype comes from a woman aged 70-85 years with COVID-19, enrolled during active disease. The sample was peripheral blood. The CDR3 DNA follows: TGTGCCAGCACATTCCCAGACACAGATACGCAGTATTTT. It specifies CASTFPDTDTQYF. Based on the CDR3 plus reference TRBV2 and TRBJ2-3, the full variable domain is EPEVTQTPSHQVTQMGQEVILRCVPISNHLYFYWYRQILGQKVEFLVSFYNNEISEKSEIFDDQFSVERPDGSNFTLKIRSTKLEDSAMYFCASTFPDTDTQYFGPGTRLTVL.